This passage covers 24 T cell receptor beta chains from one sample sequenced in a study of beta chain features in type 1 diabetes. Study outcomes and limitations: All four CD4+ subsets from Type 1 diabetes patients carried moderately but significantly shorter TCRB CDR3s.

The investigators reverse transcribed all of the isolated RNA, so they sequenced expressed TCRB transcripts. Assay used: immunoSEQ multiplex PCR; TCRdb lists only in-frame clones, some missing. The sample lists a few hundred thousand clones, around 12% occurring once. For these TCRs, the target antigens are not known. Specimen: naive CD4+ T cells from blood. The source of these receptors is a young woman with type 1 diabetes.

In this sample, this clone turned up a few times. This chain links TRBV10-3 with TRBJ2-2, with a weak D call TRBD1 (6 bases). The CDR3 runs to 17 residues. Per germline, CDR1 ENHRY and CDR2 SYGVKD. V gave up 6 bases and J gave up 3 bases, with 20 bases separating them. The CDR3 is CAIRTSATGWDTGELFF. The CDR3 coding sequence is TGTGCCATCAGGACCTCGGCCACAGGGTGGGACACCGGGGAGCTGTTTTTT.

About this clone itself: At one boundary the junction diverges from the germline segment, which might be a read error. The V gene is TRBV7-7, the J gene TRBJ2-1; TRBD2 matches at 12 bases. CDR3 length: 15 amino acids. CDR1 and CDR2 (germline): SSHAT, FNYEAQ (reference sequence). Here the CDR3 reads CASSLLAGGFDEQFF. Written as DNA, the CDR3 is TGTGCTAGCAGTTTACTAGCGGGAGGTTTTGATGAGCAGTTCTTC.

This clone turned up a few times. The chain joins TRBV6-4 to TRBJ2-6; 11 nucleotides line up with TRBD1. Germline assignment: CDR1 MRHNA and CDR2 SNTAGT. V was pared by 0 bases and J by 2 bases, with 0 bases of the junction left unmatched. CDR3 size: 17 residues. The CDR3 DNA is TGTGCCAGCAGTGACTCGGGACAGGGGGCTGGGGCCAACGTCCTGACTTTC. Translated, it gives CASSDSGQGAGANVLTF.

This clone was seen a few times. The V call is TRBV5-1, the J call TRBJ2-1, with a possible D match to TRBD2 (7 bases). Germline V gene data show CDR1 as SGHRS and CDR2 as YFSETQ. The CDR3 runs 17 residues. Trimming shortened V by 5 bases and J by 4 bases, and 22 bases separated the two germline ends. The chain's CDR3 is CASRPALPGGAYNEQFF. CDR3 nucleotide sequence: TGCGCCAGCAGACCTGCGCTGCCGGGGGGCGCTTACAATGAGCAGTTCTTC.

This clone was seen more than once but under ten times. The rearrangement uses TRBV15 and TRBJ2-3, with TRBD2 matching over 10 bases. The J segment lost 3 bases and the V segment lost 8 bases, leaving 8 bases of the junction unmatched. The CDR3 is 15 residues long. Germline loops: CDR1 LNHNV, CDR2 YYDKDF (reference sequence). The CDR3: CATSSTSGTTDTQYF. The CDR3 coding sequence is TGTGCCACCTCCTCAACTAGCGGGACAACAGATACGCAGTATTTT.

The CDR3 DNA is TGCAGCGTTGCGTGGGCGTTGGGTACAGATACGCAGTATTTT. Translating gives CSVAWALGTDTQYF. The chain joins TRBV29-1 to TRBJ2-3; D gene ambiguous. Trimming shortened V by 4 bases and J by 3 bases, and 14 bases separated the two germline ends. The CDR3 runs to 14 residues. Germline CDR1 SQVTM, CDR2 ANQGSEA.

The J gene is TRBJ1-1, the V gene TRBV14, with TRBD1 as a possible D gene (5 bases). Trimming stripped 1 base from V and 6 bases from J, with 21 bases between. CDR3 size: 17 residues. Germline V gene lookup returns CDR1 SGHDN and CDR2 FVKESK. The CDR3 spells CASSQGGGWYSPAEAFF. CDR3 bases: TGTGCCAGCAGCCAAGGCGGGGGTTGGTATTCTCCCGCTGAAGCTTTCTTT. The full variable domain, completed using reference TRBV14 and TRBJ1-1, is EAGVTQFPSHSVIEKGQTVTLRCDPISGHDNLYWYRRVMGKEIKFLLHFVKESKQDESGMPNNRFLAERTGGTYSTLKVQPAELEDSGVYFCASSQGGGWYSPAEAFFGQGTRLTVV.

This clone was seen more than once but under ten times. This sequence joins TRBV7-9 and TRBJ1-4, with D unclear. This CDR3 contains 13 residues. CDR1 and CDR2 from the germline V gene are SEHNR and FQNEAQ (reference sequence). Trimming took off 4 bases at V and 3 bases at J, with 6 bases between the two ends. The CDR3 DNA follows: TGTGCCAGCAGCTATGGGCCTAATGAAAAACTGTTTTTT. This sequence encodes CASSYGPNEKLFF.

This clone has just a few counts. V is TRBV7-2 and J is TRBJ2-5, with 8 bases that match TRBD1. Germline CDR1 is SGHTA and CDR2 is FQGNSA. Trimming removed 5 bases from V and 5 bases from J; junction bases left unmatched: 7. CDR3 length equals 14 residues. CDR3: CASSPRQGYETQYF. The CDR3 DNA is TGTGCCAGCAGCCCCCGACAGGGGTACGAGACCCAGTACTTC.

The chain couples TRBV5-1 to TRBJ1-2; TRBD1 is a possible D gene (6 bases). CDR1 and CDR2 from the germline V gene are SGHRS and YFSETQ. The CDR3 loop spans 14 amino acids. Trimming removed 4 bases from V and 5 bases from J, with 15 bases in between. The CDR3: CASSPLETGYGYTF. The CDR3 region has the DNA TGCGCCAGCAGCCCCCTTGAGACAGGTTATGGCTACACCTTC.

There are a few counts of this clone. The chain couples TRBV14 to TRBJ2-5; D is ambiguous. Germline values: CDR1 SGHDN, CDR2 FVKESK. The CDR3 is 13 residues long. V was trimmed by 2 bases and J by 0 bases, leaving 4 bases between them. As DNA, the CDR3 is TGTGCCAGCAGCCAACAGTACCAAGAGACCCAGTACTTC. It codes for CASSQQYQETQYF.

This clone was seen a few times. The V call is TRBV30, the J call TRBJ2-5; 10 bases align to TRBD1. This CDR3 is 14 amino acids long. The junction had 5 bases not matched to a gene; V was cut back by 1 base and J by 6 bases. Looked up from germline, CDR1 is GTSNPN and CDR2 is SVGIG (reference sequence). Written as DNA, the CDR3 is TGTGCCTGGAGTGCCCTGACAGGGGGCCAGACCCAGTACTTC. Protein sequence: CAWSALTGGQTQYF.

This CDR3 reads CASSPGLPTGELFF. In nucleotides, the CDR3 is TGTGCCAGCTCACCGGGACTACCCACCGGGGAGCTGTTTTTT. This chain joins TRBV18 and TRBJ2-2, with 7 bases fitting TRBD2. Germline V gene sequence: CDR1 KGHSH, CDR2 LQKENI. The CDR3 contains 14 residues. Trimming took 3 bases from V and 4 from J; bases not matched to a gene: 2.

The V and J genes are TRBV7-9 and TRBJ1-1; 9 positions agree with TRBD1. Germline trimming cut 5 bases from V and 4 bases from J; bases unmatched to any gene: 2. Germline CDR1 SEHNR, CDR2 FQNEAQ (reference sequence). This CDR3 region has 13 residues. The CDR3 protein is CASSTTGGTEAFF. The CDR3 nucleotides read TGTGCCAGCAGCACGACAGGGGGCACTGAAGCTTTCTTT.

This clone was seen a few times. The V gene is TRBV2, the J gene TRBJ2-2, with D unclear. Trimming left V 4 bases short and J 8 bases short, with 8 bases between. CDR1 is SNHLY and CDR2 is FYNNEI in the germline V gene. The CDR3 extends over 12 amino acids. Here the CDR3 reads CASSVFPGELFF. CDR3 DNA: TGTGCCAGCAGTGTGTTCCCTGGGGAGCTGTTTTTT.

This clone was picked up a small number of times. The chain couples TRBV19 to TRBJ2-4; D call uncertain. The CDR3 sequence is 12 residues long. Trimming stripped 6 bases from V and 5 bases from J, with 8 bases between. Germline CDR1 is LNHDA and CDR2 is SQIVND (reference sequence). The CDR3 coding sequence is TGTGCCAGTAGCACTCTCCAAAACATTCAGTACTTC. Translating it yields CASSTLQNIQYF.

J is TRBJ1-2 and V is TRBV7-2, with 8 bases fitting TRBD1. CDR3 length: 13 amino acids. Trimming at V came to 3 bases and at J to 8 bases, leaving 5 bases not matched to a gene. Germline CDR1 SGHTA, CDR2 FQGNSA. Written as DNA, the CDR3 is TGTGCCAGCAGCTTTCAGGGGGCGCGGGGCTACACCTTC. This encodes CASSFQGARGYTF.

This clone has more than one count but fewer than ten. V and J are TRBV7-6 and TRBJ2-2; D is undetermined. Per germline, CDR1 SGHVS and CDR2 FNYEAQ. The V and J ends lost 5 bases and 3 bases respectively, with 7 bases between them. This CDR3 is 13 amino acids long. The CDR3 loop reads CASSAQYTGELFF. In DNA, the CDR3 is TGTGCCAGCAGCGCACAGTACACCGGGGAGCTGTTTTTT.

Only a few counts were recorded for this clone. This chain uses TRBV7-9 with TRBJ2-5; TRBD2 matches 14 bases. With 5 bases clipped from V and 5 bases from J, the junction kept 10 bases outside the gene matches. From germline, CDR1 is SEHNR and CDR2 FQNEAQ (reference sequence). The CDR3 totals 17 residues. DNA for the CDR3: TGTGCCAGCAGCAGGGGACTAGCGGGAGCTCCGGGGGAGACCCAGTACTTC. It translates to CASSRGLAGAPGETQYF.

The V gene is TRBV6-5, the J gene TRBJ2-7; TRBD1 is a possible D gene (6 bases). Looked up from germline, CDR1 is MNHEY and CDR2 is SVGAGI. This CDR3 contains 13 residues. V lost 5 bases and J 2 bases, leaving 10 bases between the germline ends. CDR3 protein: CASSTTGPYEQYF. CDR3 sequence (DNA): TGTGCCAGCAGTACGACAGGCCCCTACGAGCAGTACTTC.

In this sample, this clone turned up a few times. This sequence joins TRBV29-1 and TRBJ1-2, with a possible D match to TRBD1 (6 bases). Per the germline V gene, CDR1 is SQVTM and CDR2 is ANQGSEA. The CDR3 loop spans 13 amino acids. V gave up 1 base and J gave up 4 bases, with 10 bases separating them. The CDR3 loop reads CSVEAGESYGYTF. CDR3 sequence (DNA): TGCAGCGTTGAAGCAGGGGAGAGCTATGGCTACACCTTC.

This clone was seen a handful of times. This sequence joins TRBV13 and TRBJ2-3, with 8 nucleotides matching TRBD1. The CDR3 spans 16 residues. Germline lookup yields CDR1 PRHDT and CDR2 FYEKMQ (reference sequence). With 8 bases clipped from V and 1 base from J, the junction kept 11 bases outside the gene matches. The CDR3 DNA follows: TGTGCCAGCGTACCCGGCGTGGGACAGGGCACAGATACGCAGTATTTT. Residues: CASVPGVGQGTDTQYF.

The rearrangement links TRBV21-1 to TRBJ2-1; no check of the table's D call, TRBD1, against the DNA was made. TRBV21-1 is designated a pseudogene. The CDR3 runs to 13 residues. In nucleotides, the CDR3 is TGTGCCAGCAGGATTCGACAGGGCGTTGAGCAGTTCTTC. It is translated as CASRIRQGVEQFF.

This chain links TRBV7-2 with TRBJ2-1; 7 nucleotides agree with TRBD1. V shed 1 base, J shed 10 bases, and the junction held 1 base outside the gene matches. Germline V gives CDR1 SGHTA, CDR2 FQGNSA. CDR3 size: 12 residues. The CDR3 spells CASSLEGQEQFF. CDR3 nucleotide sequence: TGTGCCAGCAGCTTAGAGGGACAGGAGCAGTTCTTC.